This T cell receptor beta chain appears in the sequencing data of a study of molecular identifiers for immune sequencing clone quantification. Study findings and constraints: Effector cells had over 98% of their molecules in clones above 20 RNA copies, while naive cells had under 1%.

Concerning this clonotype: The antigen is not known.

Via MiXCR, TCRdb re-called the PCR reads, giving one row per CDR3 protein. The sample lists about 630,000 distinct CDR3 sequences, about 25% occurring once. The sample comprised naive CD8+ T cells from blood, with Jurkat cell RNA spiked in. Subset of the sample: FACS-sorted CD8+CD4-CCR7+CD45RA+ naive T cells. The TCR was taken from a human donor in good health. Some libraries in this study had Jurkat cell RNA spiked in.

The CDR3 DNA sequence: TGTGCCAGCAGCGTAGGCGGGAGTGACACCGGGGAGCTGTTTTTT. Protein sequence: CASSVGGSDTGELFF. V gene TRBV9 combines with J gene TRBJ2-2; 7 bases fit TRBD2. Trimming removed 0 bases from V and 3 bases from J; junction bases left unmatched: 2. The germline V gene has CDR1 SGDLS and CDR2 YYNGEE. The CDR3 is 15 amino acids.